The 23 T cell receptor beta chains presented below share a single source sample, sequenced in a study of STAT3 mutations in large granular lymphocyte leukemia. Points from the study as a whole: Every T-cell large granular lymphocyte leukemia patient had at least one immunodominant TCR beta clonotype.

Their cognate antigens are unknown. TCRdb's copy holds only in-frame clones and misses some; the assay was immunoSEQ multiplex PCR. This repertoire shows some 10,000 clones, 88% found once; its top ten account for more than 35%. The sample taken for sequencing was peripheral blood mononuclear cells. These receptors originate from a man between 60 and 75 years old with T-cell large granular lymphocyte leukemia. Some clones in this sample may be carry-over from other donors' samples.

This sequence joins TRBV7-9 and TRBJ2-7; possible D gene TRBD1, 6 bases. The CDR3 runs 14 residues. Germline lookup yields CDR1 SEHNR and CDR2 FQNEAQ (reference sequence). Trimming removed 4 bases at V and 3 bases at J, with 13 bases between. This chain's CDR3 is CASSSRDTIYEQYF. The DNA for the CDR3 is TGTGCCAGCAGCTCCCGGGACACCATCTACGAGCAGTACTTC.

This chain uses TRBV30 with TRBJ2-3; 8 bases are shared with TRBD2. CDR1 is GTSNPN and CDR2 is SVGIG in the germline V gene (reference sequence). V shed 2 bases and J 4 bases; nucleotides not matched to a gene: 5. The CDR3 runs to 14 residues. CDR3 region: CAWSPGLGADTQYF. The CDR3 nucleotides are TGTGCCTGGAGTCCGGGACTAGGCGCAGATACGCAGTATTTT.

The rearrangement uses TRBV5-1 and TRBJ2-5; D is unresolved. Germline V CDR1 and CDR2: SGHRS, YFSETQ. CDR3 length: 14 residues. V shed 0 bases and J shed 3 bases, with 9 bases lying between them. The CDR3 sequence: CASSLGGQEETQYF. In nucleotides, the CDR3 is TGCGCCAGCAGCTTGGGTGGGCAGGAAGAGACCCAGTACTTC.

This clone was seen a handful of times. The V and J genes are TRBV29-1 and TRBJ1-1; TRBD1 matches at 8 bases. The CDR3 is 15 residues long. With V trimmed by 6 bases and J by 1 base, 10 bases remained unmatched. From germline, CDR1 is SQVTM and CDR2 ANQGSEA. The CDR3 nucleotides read TGCAGCGTGAAACCTACAGGGGGATGGAACACTGAAGCTTTCTTT. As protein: CSVKPTGGWNTEAFF.

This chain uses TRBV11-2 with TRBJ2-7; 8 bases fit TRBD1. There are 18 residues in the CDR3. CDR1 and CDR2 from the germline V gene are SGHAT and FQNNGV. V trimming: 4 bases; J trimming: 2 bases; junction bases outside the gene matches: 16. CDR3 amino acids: CASSSLRGRPGVPYEQYF. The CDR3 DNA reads TGTGCCAGCAGCTCGCTCAGGGGGCGCCCAGGGGTACCCTACGAGCAGTACTTC.

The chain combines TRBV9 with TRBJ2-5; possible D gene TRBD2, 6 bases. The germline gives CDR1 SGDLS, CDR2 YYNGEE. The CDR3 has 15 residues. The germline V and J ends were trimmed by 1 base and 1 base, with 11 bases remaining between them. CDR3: CASSVSGGFQETQYF. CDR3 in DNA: TGTGCCAGCAGCGTATCTGGGGGGTTCCAAGAGACCCAGTACTTC.

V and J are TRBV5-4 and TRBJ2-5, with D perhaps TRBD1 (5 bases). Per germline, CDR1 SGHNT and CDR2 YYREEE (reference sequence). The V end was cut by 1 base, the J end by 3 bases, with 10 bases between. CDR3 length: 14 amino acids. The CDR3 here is CASSLRQSKETQYF. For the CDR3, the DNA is TGTGCCAGCAGCTTGCGACAGTCCAAAGAGACCCAGTACTTC.

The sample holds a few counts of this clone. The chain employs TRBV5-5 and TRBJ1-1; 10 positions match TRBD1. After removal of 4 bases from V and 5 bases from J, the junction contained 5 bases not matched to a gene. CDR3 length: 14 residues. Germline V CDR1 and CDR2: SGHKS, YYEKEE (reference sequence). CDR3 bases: TGTGCCAGCAGCAAGACAGGGGGCGTTACTGAAGCTTTCTTT. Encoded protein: CASSKTGGVTEAFF.

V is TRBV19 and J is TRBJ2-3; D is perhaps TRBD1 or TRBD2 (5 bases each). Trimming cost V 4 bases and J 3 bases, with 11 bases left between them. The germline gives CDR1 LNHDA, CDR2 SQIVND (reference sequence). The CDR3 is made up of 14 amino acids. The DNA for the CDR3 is TGTGCCAGTAGTACGGGCAGGGAGACAGATACGCAGTATTTT. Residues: CASSTGRETDTQYF. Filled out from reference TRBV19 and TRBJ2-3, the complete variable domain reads DGGITQSPKYLFRKEGQNVTLSCEQNLNHDAMYWYRQDPGQGLRLIYYSQIVNDFQKGDIAEGYSVSREKKESFPLTVTSAQKNPTAFYLCASSTGRETDTQYFGPGTRLTVL.

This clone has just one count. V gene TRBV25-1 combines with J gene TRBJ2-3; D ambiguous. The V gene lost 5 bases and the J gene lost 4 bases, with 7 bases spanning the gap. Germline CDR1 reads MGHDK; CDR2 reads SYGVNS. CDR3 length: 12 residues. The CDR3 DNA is TGTGCCAGCAGTACCGGCGCAGATACGCAGTATTTT. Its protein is CASSTGADTQYF. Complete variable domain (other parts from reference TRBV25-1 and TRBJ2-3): EADIYQTPRYLVIGTGKKITLECSQTMGHDKMYWYQQDPGMELHLIHYSYGVNSTEKGDLSSESTVSRIRTEHFPLTLESARPSHTSQYLCASSTGADTQYFGPGTRLTVL.

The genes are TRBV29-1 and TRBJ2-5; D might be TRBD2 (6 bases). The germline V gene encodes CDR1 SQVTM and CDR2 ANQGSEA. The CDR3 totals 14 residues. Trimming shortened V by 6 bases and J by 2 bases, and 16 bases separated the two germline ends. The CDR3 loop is CSVSWGGNQETQYF. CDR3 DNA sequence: TGCAGCGTCAGTTGGGGCGGGAATCAAGAGACCCAGTACTTC.

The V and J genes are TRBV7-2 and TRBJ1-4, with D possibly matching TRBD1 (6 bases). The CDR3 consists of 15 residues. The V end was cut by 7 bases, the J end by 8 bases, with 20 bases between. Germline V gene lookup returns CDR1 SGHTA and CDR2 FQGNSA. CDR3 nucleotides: TGTGCCAGCACCAATAGAGGGGGGACGGAAGAAAAACTGTTTTTT. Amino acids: CASTNRGGTEEKLFF. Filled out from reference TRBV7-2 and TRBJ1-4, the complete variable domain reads GAGVSQSPSNKVTEKGKDVELRCDPISGHTALYWYRQSLGQGLEFLIYFQGNSAPDKSGLPSDRFSAERTGGSVSTLTIQRTQQEDSAVYLCASTNRGGTEEKLFFGSGTQLSVL.

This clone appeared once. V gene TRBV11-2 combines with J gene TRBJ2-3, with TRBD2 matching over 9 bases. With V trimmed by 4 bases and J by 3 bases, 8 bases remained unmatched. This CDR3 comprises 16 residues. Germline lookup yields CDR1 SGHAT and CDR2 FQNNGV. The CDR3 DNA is TGTGCCAGCAGCTCCTTACTAGCGGGTGTTACAGATACGCAGTATTTT. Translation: CASSSLLAGVTDTQYF.

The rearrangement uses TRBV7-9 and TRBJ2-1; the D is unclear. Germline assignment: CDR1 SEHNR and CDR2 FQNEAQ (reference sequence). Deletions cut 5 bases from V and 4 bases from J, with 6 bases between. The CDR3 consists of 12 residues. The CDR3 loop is CASSPLYNEQFF. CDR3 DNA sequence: TGTGCCAGCAGCCCCCTTTACAATGAGCAGTTCTTC.

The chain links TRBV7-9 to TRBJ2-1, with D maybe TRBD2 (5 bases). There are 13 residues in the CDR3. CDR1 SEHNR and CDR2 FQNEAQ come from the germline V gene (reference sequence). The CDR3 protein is CDQHGVGDNEQFF. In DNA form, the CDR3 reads TGTGACCAGCACGGAGTGGGAGACAATGAGCAGTTCTTC.

Written as DNA, the CDR3 is TGTGCCATCCCCCAGGGGAGTGAGGGAACTGAAGCTTTCTTT. Residues: CAIPQGSEGTEAFF. The chain links TRBV6-4 to TRBJ1-1; D is possibly TRBD1 (6 bases). Trimming took 10 bases from V and 5 from J, leaving 20 bases between them. Germline V gene data show CDR1 as MRHNA and CDR2 as SNTAGT. The CDR3 is 14 amino acids.

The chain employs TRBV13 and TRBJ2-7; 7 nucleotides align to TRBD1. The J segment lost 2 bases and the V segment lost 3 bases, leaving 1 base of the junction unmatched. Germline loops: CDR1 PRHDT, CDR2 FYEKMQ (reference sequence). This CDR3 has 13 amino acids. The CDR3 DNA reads TGTGCCAGCAGCTTCGGGACAGCCTACGAGCAGTACTTC. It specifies CASSFGTAYEQYF. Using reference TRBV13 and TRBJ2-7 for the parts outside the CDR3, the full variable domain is AAGVIQSPRHLIKEKRETATLKCYPIPRHDTVYWYQQGPGQDPQFLISFYEKMQSDKGSIPDRFSAQQFSDYHSELNMSSLELGDSALYFCASSFGTAYEQYFGPGTRLTVT.

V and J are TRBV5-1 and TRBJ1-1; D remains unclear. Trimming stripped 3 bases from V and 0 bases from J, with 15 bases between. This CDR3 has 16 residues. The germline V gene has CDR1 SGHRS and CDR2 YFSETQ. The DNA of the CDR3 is TGCGCCAGCAGCTCCCCCTCGGGTGGGGTGAACACTGAAGCTTTCTTT. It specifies CASSSPSGGVNTEAFF.

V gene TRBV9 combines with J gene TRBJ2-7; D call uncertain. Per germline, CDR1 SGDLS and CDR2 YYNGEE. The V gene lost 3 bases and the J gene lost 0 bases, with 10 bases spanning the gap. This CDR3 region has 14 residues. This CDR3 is CASSEAVPSYEQYF. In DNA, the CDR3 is TGTGCCAGCAGCGAGGCCGTACCCTCCTACGAGCAGTACTTC.

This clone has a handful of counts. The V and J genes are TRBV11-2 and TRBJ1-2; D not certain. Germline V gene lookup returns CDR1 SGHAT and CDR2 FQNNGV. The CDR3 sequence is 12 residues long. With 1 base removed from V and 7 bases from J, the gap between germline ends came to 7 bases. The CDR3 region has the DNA TGTGCCAGCAGCTTAGGTGGCTCTGGCTACACCTTC. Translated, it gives CASSLGGSGYTF.

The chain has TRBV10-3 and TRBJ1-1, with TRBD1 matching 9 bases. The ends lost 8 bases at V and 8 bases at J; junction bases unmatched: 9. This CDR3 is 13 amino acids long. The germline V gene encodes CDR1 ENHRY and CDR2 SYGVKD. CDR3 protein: CAIAGTGTWEAFF. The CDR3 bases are TGTGCCATCGCCGGGACAGGGACGTGGGAAGCTTTCTTT.

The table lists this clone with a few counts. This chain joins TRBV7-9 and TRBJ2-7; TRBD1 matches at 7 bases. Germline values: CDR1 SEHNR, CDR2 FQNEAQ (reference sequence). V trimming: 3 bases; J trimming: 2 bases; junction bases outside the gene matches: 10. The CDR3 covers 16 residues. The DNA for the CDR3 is TGTGCCAGCAGCTTCACACAGGGGCCATCTGCCTACGAGCAGTACTTC. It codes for CASSFTQGPSAYEQYF.

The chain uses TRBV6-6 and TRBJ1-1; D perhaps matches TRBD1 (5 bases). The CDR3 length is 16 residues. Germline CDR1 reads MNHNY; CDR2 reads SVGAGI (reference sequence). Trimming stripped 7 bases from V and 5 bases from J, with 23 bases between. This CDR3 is CASIRPTGDGSTEAFF. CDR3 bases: TGTGCCAGCATCCGACCAACGGGGGATGGAAGTACTGAAGCTTTCTTT.